The T cell receptor (beta chain) described here comes from a study of cytomegalovirus exposure and HLA in healthy donors. Study-wide points: According to an earlier analysis, most TCR beta V segments yielded productive rearrangements about 90% or about 30% of the time.

This cohort consisted of healthy bone marrow donors. Nominally healthy donors were sampled, though unrecorded immune exposures were likely. V was trimmed by 0 bases and J by 4 bases, leaving 12 bases between them. In germline, CDR1 is MRHNA, CDR2 SNTAGT. The CDR3 runs to 15 residues. The PCR made use of 60 Vbeta and 13 Jbeta primers. Method: immunoSEQ multiplex PCR; TCRdb's copy keeps in-frame clones and lacks some. The sample has some 110,000 clones; roughly 80% are singletons. This clone was seen once. Antigen unknown. The chain employs TRBV6-4 and TRBJ1-2; D unclear. Sequenced input: PBMCs. The source of this sequence is a woman aged 40 to 50 in good health and CMV-seropositive. CDR3 residues: CASSDSVGSFYGYTF. CDR3 DNA: TGTGCCAGCAGTGACTCGGTCGGGTCCTTCTATGGCTACACCTTC.